Listed below are T cell receptor beta chains from one sample, sequenced in a study of shared clonotypes between healthy human individuals. The assay was immunoSEQ multiplex PCR, and TCRdb's table has in-frame clones only and misses some. The sample lists millions of clones; roughly 94% were seen once. Sequences were obtained from naive CD4+ T cells sorted from blood. Source of these receptors: a man younger than 30 in good health. The conserved cysteine and the conserved F or W are not part of the CDR3 here. A D gene is named only where the DNA matches it firmly.

J gene,D gene,V gene,CDR3 protein
TRBJ2-2,.,TRBV14,ASSLRVAGELF
TRBJ2-1,TRBD2,TRBV6-5,ASTSPLAGYGEQF
TRBJ2-2,.,TRBV6-6,AIAARGTGELF
TRBJ1-2,.,TRBV7-8,ASSAGRPGQTHYGYT
TRBJ2-1,.,TRBV7-7,ASSLGDGAYNEQF
TRBJ2-7,.,TRBV27,ASSPRDNYEQY
TRBJ1-6,.,TRBV6-5,ASSYSGTSPLH
TRBJ1-1,.,TRBV6-6,ASNPQVLMNTEAF
TRBJ1-1,TRBD1,TRBV25-1,ASSESGGVVEAF
TRBJ2-4,.,TRBV11-2,ASSPGHGLAKNIQY
TRBJ1-1,TRBD1,TRBV7-6,ASSLTSGTGVTEAF
TRBJ1-4,.,TRBV19,ASSIQVATNEKLF
TRBJ2-1,.,TRBV7-9,ASSLGWDPYNEQF
TRBJ1-1,.,TRBV6-5,ASSYSNSPNTEAF
TRBJ1-2,.,TRBV27,ASSRQPSNYGYT
TRBJ1-3,.,TRBV28,ASSLIQTTGNTIY
TRBJ2-5,.,TRBV6-6,ASSFSMSARGETQY
TRBJ1-4,TRBD1,TRBV6-1,ASSGQGVGSEKLF
TRBJ1-1,.,TRBV27,ASSLIGRDDF
TRBJ2-3,.,TRBV5-1,ATRASQ
TRBJ2-7,.,TRBV19,ASSIDRGSSYEQY
TRBJ1-1,.,TRBV7-2,ASSLGRGSTEAF
TRBJ1-6,.,TRBV18,ASSPAGRDSPLH
TRBJ1-1,.,TRBV4-1,ASSQERGRTEAF
TRBJ1-1,TRBD1,TRBV10-2,ASISTGGGSSEAF
TRBJ1-1,.,TRBV5-4,ASSLGGRMNTEAF
TRBJ2-1,.,TRBV19,ASSTLGITYNEQF
TRBJ2-5,.,TRBV19,ASSPGPGETQY
TRBJ2-3,.,TRBV6-1,ASRRTTDTQY
TRBJ1-6,TRBD1,TRBV5-1,ASSLGPRQGSPLH
TRBJ2-3,TRBD2,TRBV7-6,ASSLGLAGLTDTQY
TRBJ2-5,.,TRBV11-2,ASSLVLPIGGTEETQY
TRBJ2-5,TRBD1,TRBV7-2,ASSSGQPVETQY
TRBJ2-3,TRBD2,TRBV5-3,ARSSGTSGVTDTQY
TRBJ2-6,TRBD2,TRBV4-1,ASRPGLAGHPGANVLT
TRBJ2-7,.,TRBV5-1,ASSEGVSPYEQY
TRBJ1-1,.,TRBV20-1,SAGERPEAF
TRBJ2-1,TRBD2,TRBV10-3,AIRRTSVYNEQF
TRBJ1-1,TRBD1,TRBV11-1,ASSIGDRDTEAF
TRBJ2-5,.,TRBV6-5,ASSEVKGIGEQY
TRBJ2-3,.,TRBV29-1,SVEEGGRDTQY
TRBJ1-2,.,TRBV5-1,ASSADVSEAVGNYGYT
TRBJ1-5,.,TRBV11-2,ASSLGFGGLSNQPQH
TRBJ2-5,.,TRBV10-1,ASSGGGMYQETQY
TRBJ2-7,.,TRBV7-2,ASSLWRSYEQY
TRBJ1-1,.,TRBV7-6,ASSFGGRNTEAF
TRBJ1-5,.,TRBV28,ASSSATQGSYSNQPQH
TRBJ2-3,.,TRBV5-1,ASSPNTDTQY
TRBJ1-1,.,TRBV6-5,ASSRGVMNTEAF
TRBJ2-1,.,TRBV5-1,ASSLAVSTGYNEQF
TRBJ1-2,TRBD1,TRBV5-1,ASSSTGAYGYT
TRBJ2-2,.,TRBV4-3,ASSQELHTYTGELF
TRBJ1-1,.,TRBV6-5,ASSPQAPGAF
TRBJ2-7,.,TRBV19,ASSTLQGSYEQY
TRBJ1-3,.,TRBV6-5,ASSYSGGNTIY
TRBJ1-3,TRBD1,TRBV7-9,ASSSTGAGNTIY
TRBJ1-2,TRBD1,TRBV28,ASSYQGAGGYT
TRBJ2-5,.,TRBV7-8,ASSLSLQVQETQY
TRBJ2-3,.,TRBV6-4,ASSVEGSTDTQY
TRBJ2-7,.,TRBV21-1,ARSPGRSYEQY